One TCR beta chain is described in this entry. Antigen: not known. The protocol was immunoSEQ multiplex PCR, while the TCRdb copy is restricted to in-frame clones and leaves out a portion. The table has 150,000 to 200,000 clones, 85% to 90% seen once. These data originate in a study of T cell responses to AZD1222 COVID-19 vaccine. Study details: Second-dose groups at about 4 or about 12 weeks were pooled. Study results and caveats: Spike-wide coverage was observed for vaccine-associated CD4 TCRs, with dominant responses at 160-218 and 743-854. Donors in the cohort were predominantly white British and more often female, and clonal diversity was possibly underestimated. Epitopes outside B.1.351 and B.1.1.7 mutated regions reportedly drew nearly half of spike TCRs.

V dropped 3 bases and J dropped 1 base, with 15 bases sitting between them. The CDR3 is 16 amino acids. Germline V gene sequence: CDR1 KGHSH, CDR2 LQKENI. The chain uses TRBV18 and TRBJ1-1; D unclear. Specimen: peripheral blood, collected on day 0 of AZD1222 vaccination. The sequence derives from an adult in good health. DNA for the CDR3: TGTGCCAGCTCACCCCCCGGACCGGTGGGGAACACTGAAGCTTTCTTT. Translating gives CASSPPGPVGNTEAFF.